This T cell receptor beta chain was captured in a study of blood T cells in healthy people across ages. A sample-barcoded 5' primer and a J-beta primer mix were used in a second PCR of roughly 6 to 11 cycles. TCRdb ran MiXCR on the 5' RACE reads and lists one entry per CDR3 protein. The sample contains 550,000 to 700,000 distinct CDR3 sequences, approximately 27% of which appear only once. This clonotype was counted at least ten times. The antigen is unknown. The study, taken as a whole, reports: While age rose, TCR beta diversity per million T cells dropped in a roughly linear way.

The CDR3 has 14 residues. Per germline, CDR1 SGHTA and CDR2 FQGNSA. With 0 bases clipped from V and 2 bases from J, the junction kept 0 bases outside the gene matches. The receptor's source is a woman in her 70s in good health. Sequenced material: blood. This chain connects TRBV7-2 to TRBJ2-7; 8 bases line up with TRBD2. The CDR3 sequence is CASSLAGGAYEQYF. The DNA of the CDR3 is TGTGCCAGCAGCTTAGCCGGGGGGGCCTACGAGCAGTACTTC. The entire variable domain, with the rest obtained from reference TRBV7-2 and TRBJ2-7, is as follows: GAGVSQSPSNKVTEKGKDVELRCDPISGHTALYWYRQSLGQGLEFLIYFQGNSAPDKSGLPSDRFSAERTGGSVSTLTIQRTQQEDSAVYLCASSLAGGAYEQYFGPGTRLTVT.